Presented here are 2 T cell receptor beta chains from one specimen sequenced in a study of blood T cell repertoires in COVID-19. Clones were sequenced by immunoSEQ multiplex PCR, and TCRdb holds only the in-frame ones, with some missing. The table records 150,000 to 200,000 clones, 65% to 80% of them present only once. The material sequenced was PBMCs or T cells enriched from blood (not recorded which). These receptors were obtained from a woman between 50 and 59 years old with acute COVID-19.

The table lists this clone with a count of one. The gene calls are TRBV27 and TRBJ2-7, with TRBD1 identical over 8 bases. Germline assignment: CDR1 MNHEY and CDR2 SMNVEV (reference sequence). The V segment lost 6 bases and the J segment 2 bases; nucleotides outside the gene matches: 6. CDR3 size: 14 residues. The CDR3 reads CASRRRTGPYEQYV. For the CDR3, the DNA is TGTGCCAGCAGGCGACGGACAGGGCCCTACGAGCAGTACGTC.

This chain links TRBV10-1 with TRBJ1-1; 10 nucleotides align to TRBD1. The CDR3 sequence is 15 residues long. CDR1 WNHNN and CDR2 SYGVQD come from the germline V gene (reference sequence). After removal of 5 bases from V and 3 bases from J, the junction contained 6 bases not matched to a gene. The CDR3 DNA sequence: TGCGCCAGCAGTTCCACCGGGACAGGGGACACTGAAGCTTTCTTT. Amino acids: CASSSTGTGDTEAFF.